Sequencing of this TCR beta chain was carried out in a study of regulatory T cells in long-lasting Graves disease (dated by TCRdb to the early 2020s). Broadly, across the study: To count as having persistent Graves' disease, a patient had to have received antithyroid drug treatment for over 5 years with TSH receptor autoantibodies remaining persistently positive. Patients with persistent Graves' disease were compared with patients with newly diagnosed Graves' disease using TCR sequencing and RNA sequencing of peripheral blood. The study took place in China and was registered as a clinical trial. A total of about 33 samples underwent TCR sequencing, from roughly 13 patients with persistent Graves' disease and around 20 patients with newly diagnosed Graves' disease. Persistent Graves' disease patients in the clinical cohort had taken antithyroid drugs for roughly ten years on average. Study-level results and caveats: Compared with newly diagnosed patients, persistent Graves' disease patients had lower TCR Shannon entropy and fewer highly expanded clones, which suggests clonal expansion. Only peripheral blood was studied, because thyroid tissue, the primary lesion, was inaccessible. More public clonotypes were shared among persistent patients (around 3,000) than among newly diagnosed patients (966). Only the TCR beta chain was sequenced and analyzed. Preferential use of TRBV28, TRBJ1-2 and TRBJ2-5 was observed in persistent disease, whereas TRBV20-1 and TRBJ2-1 were favored in newly diagnosed disease. As a limitation, the authors acknowledged that the small sample size may reduce accuracy.

This clonotype was seen a handful of times. Its cognate antigen has yet to be identified. There are no base qualities to consult, and no much larger clone falls within one base. Receptors were amplified or captured by multiplex PCR. This sample was sequenced with an Illumina HiSeq 4000. TCR beta libraries were built with iRepertoire HTBI primers and Arm-PCR amplification of CDR3 regions. PCR products were gel purified before sequencing. Turning to the authors' computational methods: Across samples, approximately 68 TRBV and 13 to 15 TRBJ segments were identified and used for gene usage analysis of CDR3 amino acid clonotypes. Filtered high-quality paired reads were merged into contigs using COPE and FqMerger. BLAST was used to align contigs to IMGT TRBV, TRBD and TRBJ reference genes, and CDR3 was defined according to IMGT. Highly expanded clones were defined as clonotypes with a frequency above 0.1%. Shannon entropy served as the measure of repertoire diversity, while the Gini coefficient captured V-J evenness. Clonotypes shared by more than one individual were considered public. TCRdb trimmed public reads at Q25 via fastp, called clones via MiXCR and kept in-frame beta chains. Each entry is one CDR3 protein sequence, shown with its most common DNA and genes. TCRdb, not the authors, supplied the V and J calls. The sample table records a few hundred thousand distinct CDR3 sequences; 23% of these occur just once. The ten largest clones capture approximately 28% of the sample.

Based on the germline V gene (reference sequence), the CDR1 and CDR2 sequences are DFQATT and SNEGSKA. Unmatched junction bases come to 7, with V trimmed by 4 bases and J by 4 bases. Inclusive of the bounding cysteine and phenylalanine, the CDR3 is 17 residues long. The retained sequence is limited to the CDR3, 51 bases, with the frame set at the first base. In the paper's terms, the time point label means: persistent/refractory GD, antithyroid drugs over 5 years with positive TRAb. For both TCR sequencing and RNA sequencing, RNA was extracted from PBMCs in TRIzol. Graves' disease was diagnosed according to American Thyroid Association guidelines. Patients were recruited from an endocrinology department in Xi'an, China. Each patient gave 7 to 9.5 milliliters of peripheral blood, collected in an EDTA anticoagulant tube. Ficoll Paque Plus density gradient separation was used to isolate PBMCs, and no further T cell sorting was done. RNA quality was checked with an Agilent 2100 Bioanalyzer and agarose gel, and concentration with a NanoDrop 2000.

The sequenced sample was peripheral blood mononuclear cells (PBMCs), obtained when the disease was refractory, from a patient treated with antithyroid drugs. Rearrangement joined TRBV20-1 to TRBJ2-1; 16 central nucleotides agree with TRBD2. The receptor was isolated from a female donor with Graves disease. In nucleotide form, the sequence is TGCAGTGCTACGACCGGGACTAGCGGGAGGGGGTACAATGAGCAGTTCTTC. Its protein product is CSATTGTSGRGYNEQFF.